The next 30 T cell receptor beta chains were all read from a single sample in a study of Ad26.COV2.S vaccination and SARS-CoV-2 variants. As for treatment: some 20 received Ad26.COV2.S at low or high dose, single or two shots; about five received placebo; per-sample allocation not given. It was on day 63 after the first vaccine or placebo injection that samples were taken. TCRdb keeps only in-frame clones here, not all; method: immunoSEQ multiplex PCR. The sample carries almost 400,000 clones, 89% recorded once. The sequencing used peripheral blood, collected in a trial of Ad26.COV2.S vaccine versus placebo. These receptors were obtained from a person aged 18-65 years who received the Ad26.COV2.S COVID-19 vaccine or a placebo.

The chain has TRBV7-2 and TRBJ2-7; D gene uncertain. CDR3 length equals 14 residues. CDR1 is SGHTA, CDR2 FQGNSA, per germline. The germline V and J ends were trimmed by 0 bases and 3 bases, with 9 bases remaining between them. As DNA, the CDR3 is TGTGCCAGCAGCTTAGCCCCCTCGAACTACGAGCAGTACTTC. Translated: CASSLAPSNYEQYF.

This clone was detected only once. The rearrangement uses TRBV4-3 and TRBJ2-2; the D is unclear. The germline V and J ends were trimmed by 0 bases and 6 bases, with 5 bases remaining between them. Looked up from germline, CDR1 is LGHNA and CDR2 is YSLEER. This CDR3 has 13 amino acids. CDR3 sequence: CASSQDSPGELFF. The CDR3 bases are TGCGCCAGCAGCCAAGACTCCCCCGGGGAGCTGTTTTTT.

This chain uses TRBV11-3 with TRBJ2-2; 13 nucleotides match TRBD2. The CDR3 contains 16 residues. Per germline, CDR1 SGHNT and CDR2 YENEEA. V was clipped by 5 bases and J by 7 bases; unmatched bases: 7. CDR3 loop: CASSPPGLAGVGELFF. Here the CDR3 DNA reads TGTGCCAGCAGCCCCCCCGGACTAGCGGGAGTCGGGGAGCTGTTTTTT. Full variable domain (outside the CDR3, taken from reference TRBV11-3 and TRBJ2-2): EAGVVQSPRYKIIEKKQPVAFWCNPISGHNTLYWYLQNLGQGPELLIRYENEEAVDDSQLPKDRFSAERLKGVDSTLKIQPAELGDSAVYLCASSPPGLAGVGELFFGEGSRLTVL.

This sequence joins TRBV5-1 and TRBJ1-1; D not resolved. Germline V CDR1 and CDR2: SGHRS, YFSETQ. The CDR3 length is 14 residues. V was clipped by 3 bases and J by 2 bases, with 11 bases between them. In DNA form, the CDR3 reads TGCGCCAGCAGCTCAGACCCCGGAAACACTGAAGCTTTCTTT. Its protein is CASSSDPGNTEAFF. Full variable domain (outside the CDR3, taken from reference TRBV5-1 and TRBJ1-1): KAGVTQTPRYLIKTRGQQVTLSCSPISGHRSVSWYQQTPGQGLQFLFEYFSETQRNKGNFPGRFSGRQFSNSRSEMNVSTLELGDSALYLCASSSDPGNTEAFFGQGTRLTVV.

The chain is built from TRBV5-6 and TRBJ1-1, with no clear D. V was trimmed by 3 bases and J by 1 base, leaving 13 bases between them. The CDR3 covers 15 residues. CDR1 and CDR2 (germline): SGHDT, YYEEEE. CDR3 sequence (DNA): TGTGCCAGCAGCTATGGACCCGGAGGGAACACTGAAGCTTTCTTT. Its translation is CASSYGPGGNTEAFF.

This chain links TRBV2 with TRBJ2-1, with 10 positions matching TRBD2. J gave up 7 bases and V 8 bases, and 17 bases lay outside the gene matches. CDR3 length: 17 residues. The germline CDR1 and CDR2 sequences are SNHLY and FYNNEI. The CDR3 bases are TGTGCCAGCCGCAGACTTTTTCTAGCGGGAGTGAGAAATGAGCAGTTCTTC. Translation: CASRRLFLAGVRNEQFF. The full variable domain, completed using reference TRBV2 and TRBJ2-1, is EPEVTQTPSHQVTQMGQEVILRCVPISNHLYFYWYRQILGQKVEFLVSFYNNEISEKSEIFDDQFSVERPDGSNFTLKIRSTKLEDSAMYFCASRRLFLAGVRNEQFFGPGTRLTVL.

The chain couples TRBV5-4 to TRBJ2-3, with D perhaps TRBD2 (6 bases). From germline, CDR1 is SGHNT and CDR2 YYREEE (reference sequence). This CDR3 contains 12 residues. The V gene lost 9 bases and the J gene lost 5 bases, with 13 bases spanning the gap. The DNA of the CDR3 is TGTGCCACCTCCGGGAGCGTAGATACGCAGTATTTT. Amino acids: CATSGSVDTQYF.

The V gene is TRBV3-1 (or the pseudogene TRBV3-2), the J gene TRBJ2-3, with no clear D. Looked up from germline, CDR1 is LGHDT and CDR2 is YNNKEL (reference sequence). The CDR3 extends over 14 amino acids. Trimming stripped 1 base from V and 4 bases from J, with 9 bases between. The CDR3 loop is CASSQGRVSDTQYF. CDR3 coding DNA: TGTGCCAGCAGCCAAGGACGGGTATCAGATACGCAGTATTTT.

The V and J genes are TRBV7-2 and TRBJ1-2, with TRBD1 as a possible D gene (5 bases). The CDR3 extends over 15 amino acids. Germline V CDR1 and CDR2: SGHTA, FQGNSA. The V gene lost 5 bases and the J gene lost 2 bases, with 15 bases spanning the gap. The CDR3 spells CASSPSAGKNYGYTF. As DNA, the CDR3 is TGTGCCAGCAGCCCGTCGGCAGGGAAGAACTATGGCTACACCTTC.

The J gene is TRBJ2-7, the V gene TRBV6-2 or TRBV6-3; TRBD2 is a possible D gene (7 bases). Germline CDR1 and CDR2: MNHEY and SVGEGT. This CDR3 contains 16 residues. V lost 6 bases and J 4 bases, leaving 22 bases between the germline ends. CDR3 nucleotide sequence: TGTGCCAGCAGCCCTCTGATTGAGGGGGGGAGGTACGAGCAGTACTTC. Amino acid sequence: CASSPLIEGGRYEQYF.

The rearrangement links TRBV7-3 to TRBJ2-2; 7 bases are a match to TRBD2. The CDR3 contains 17 residues. The V gene's germline CDR1 is SGHTA and CDR2 FQGTGA. The V gene end was trimmed by 4 bases and the J gene end by 2 bases; junction bases not matched to a gene: 10. CDR3 protein: CASSYTRASGNTGELFF. The CDR3 coding sequence is TGTGCCAGCAGCTACACTAGGGCTAGCGGCAACACCGGGGAGCTGTTTTTT.

CDR3 sequence (DNA): TGTGCCAGCAGTCCCGGTCGCTATGGCTACACCTTC. This sequence encodes CASSPGRYGYTF. The chain uses TRBV6-2 or TRBV6-3 and TRBJ1-2; D unresolved. Germline V gene lookup returns CDR1 MNHEY and CDR2 SVGEGT. Trimming left V 5 bases short and J 4 bases short, with 8 bases between. There are 12 residues in the CDR3.

This clone is a singleton in its sample. The J gene is TRBJ2-1, the V gene TRBV4-3; TRBD2 aligns across 10 bases. This CDR3 is built from 15 residues. V was pared by 4 bases and J by 4 bases, with 4 bases of the junction left unmatched. Per germline, CDR1 LGHNA and CDR2 YSLEER. The DNA of the CDR3 is TGCGCCAGCAGCCTAGGACTAGCGGAATACAATGAGCAGTTCTTC. Residues: CASSLGLAEYNEQFF.

This chain joins TRBV5-1 and TRBJ1-2, with 9 bases identical to TRBD1. The CDR3 is made up of 14 amino acids. Germline-derived CDR1 and CDR2 are SGHRS and YFSETQ. V shed 4 bases, J shed 4 bases, and the junction held 5 bases outside the gene matches. This chain's CDR3 is CASSPGTGPYGYTF. As DNA, the CDR3 is TGCGCCAGCAGCCCGGGGACAGGGCCCTATGGCTACACCTTC. Drawing the rest from reference TRBV5-1 and TRBJ1-2, the complete variable domain is KAGVTQTPRYLIKTRGQQVTLSCSPISGHRSVSWYQQTPGQGLQFLFEYFSETQRNKGNFPGRFSGRQFSNSRSEMNVSTLELGDSALYLCASSPGTGPYGYTFGSGTRLTVV.

V and J are TRBV19 and TRBJ2-7; D is uncertain. Germline V gene sequence: CDR1 LNHDA, CDR2 SQIVND (reference sequence). Trimming removed 3 bases from V and 6 bases from J, with 18 bases in between. The CDR3 totals 15 residues. Written as DNA, the CDR3 is TGTGCCAGTAGTATGTCCCCCTCTAGATCGACCGAGCAGTACTTC. Translated, it gives CASSMSPSRSTEQYF.

V and J are TRBV28 and TRBJ2-7; a possible D gene is TRBD1 (6 bases). In germline, CDR1 is MDHEN, CDR2 SYDVKM. V gave up 4 bases and J gave up 6 bases, with 10 bases separating them. CDR3 size: 12 residues. CDR3 sequence (DNA): TGTGCCAGCAGTTCTACAGGGTTCGAGCAGTACTTC. Translating gives CASSSTGFEQYF.

V usage is TRBV19 and J usage is TRBJ1-2; D not resolved. Germline loops: CDR1 LNHDA, CDR2 SQIVND (reference sequence). Trimming took 6 bases from V and 2 from J, leaving 19 bases between them. The CDR3 is 16 amino acids. The CDR3 here is CASSPLGSYGNYGYTF. Written as DNA, the CDR3 is TGTGCCAGTAGCCCTCTCGGGTCCTATGGGAACTATGGCTACACCTTC.

The V gene is TRBV30, the J gene TRBJ2-1; D not certain. V lost 4 bases and J 5 bases, leaving 15 bases between the germline ends. CDR3 length equals 14 residues. The germline gives CDR1 GTSNPN, CDR2 SVGIG (reference sequence). Written as DNA, the CDR3 is TGTGCCTGGATGGTGCCTGGAGAGCACAATGAGCAGTTCTTC. The encoded protein is CAWMVPGEHNEQFF. Combining the CDR3 with reference TRBV30 and TRBJ2-1 gives the whole variable domain SQTIHQWPATLVQPVGSPLSLECTVEGTSNPNLYWYRQAAGRGLQLLFYSVGIGQISSEVPQNLSASRPQDRQFILSSKKLLLSDSGFYLCAWMVPGEHNEQFFGPGTRLTVL.

The CDR3 bases are TGTGCCAGCAATACCCGGGACAGGGGATCCTACGAGCAGTACTTC. Translation: CASNTRDRGSYEQYF. The chain carries TRBV28 and TRBJ2-7, with 10 bases that match TRBD1. The CDR3 spans 15 residues. CDR1 and CDR2 from the germline V gene are MDHEN and SYDVKM. Trimming removed 7 bases from V and 1 base from J; junction bases left unmatched: 7.

With respect to this clone: Other DNA sequences of this sample code for an identical CDR3. The chain carries TRBV3-1 (or the pseudogene TRBV3-2) and TRBJ1-5; D unresolved. Germline CDR1 is LGHDT and CDR2 is YNNKEL (reference sequence). V was clipped by 0 bases and J by 5 bases, with 5 bases between them. This CDR3 spans 13 amino acids. CDR3 in DNA: TGTGCCAGCAGCCAAGATCGGGATCAGCCCCAGCATTTT. Its protein is CASSQDRDQPQHF.

J is TRBJ2-7 and V is TRBV5-4, with TRBD2 identical over 7 bases. Germline lookup yields CDR1 SGHNT and CDR2 YYREEE (reference sequence). Trimming at V came to 4 bases and at J to 6 bases, leaving 16 bases not matched to a gene. This CDR3 spans 16 amino acids. The CDR3 loop is CASSAIRLANDLEQYF. The CDR3, as DNA: TGTGCCAGCAGCGCAATTCGACTAGCAAACGATCTCGAGCAGTACTTC.

The chain links TRBV10-3 to TRBJ2-2; 13 bases are a match to TRBD2. The CDR3 runs to 16 residues. Germline V gene lookup returns CDR1 ENHRY and CDR2 SYGVKD. With 6 bases clipped from V and 5 bases from J, the junction kept 6 bases outside the gene matches. CDR3 sequence: CAIRDGGLAGTGELFF. The CDR3 nucleotides read TGTGCCATCAGGGACGGGGGACTAGCGGGAACCGGGGAGCTGTTTTTT.

V and J are TRBV30 and TRBJ1-6; weak D call: TRBD1 (6 bases). Germline V gene sequence: CDR1 GTSNPN, CDR2 SVGIG (reference sequence). The V and J ends lost 2 bases and 2 bases respectively, with 10 bases between them. There are 15 residues in the CDR3. CDR3 nucleotide sequence: TGTGCCTGGAGTACAGGGTTTCCCTATAATTCACCCCTCCACTTT. It codes for CAWSTGFPYNSPLHF. Variable domain in full (rest from reference TRBV30 and TRBJ1-6): SQTIHQWPATLVQPVGSPLSLECTVEGTSNPNLYWYRQAAGRGLQLLFYSVGIGQISSEVPQNLSASRPQDRQFILSSKKLLLSDSGFYLCAWSTGFPYNSPLHFGNGTRLTVT.

CDR3 region: CAWRADTDTQYF. CDR3 coding DNA: TGTGCCTGGAGGGCCGACACAGATACGCAGTATTTT. This chain uses TRBV30 with TRBJ2-3; D gene ambiguous. From germline, CDR1 is GTSNPN and CDR2 SVGIG (reference sequence). There are 12 residues in the CDR3. With 3 bases removed from V and 2 bases from J, the gap between germline ends came to 6 bases. Full variable domain (rest looked up from reference TRBV30 and TRBJ2-3): SQTIHQWPATLVQPVGSPLSLECTVEGTSNPNLYWYRQAAGRGLQLLFYSVGIGQISSEVPQNLSASRPQDRQFILSSKKLLLSDSGFYLCAWRADTDTQYFGPGTRLTVL.

The chain couples TRBV5-1 to TRBJ2-7; 7 nucleotides match TRBD1. Germline lookup yields CDR1 SGHRS and CDR2 YFSETQ. The CDR3 consists of 15 residues. J gave up 1 base and V 0 bases, and 4 bases lay outside the gene matches. CDR3 sequence (DNA): TGCGCCAGCAGCTTGGGGGCAGGGGGATCCTACGAGCAGTACTTC. Its protein is CASSLGAGGSYEQYF.

V gene TRBV30 combines with J gene TRBJ2-7; 10 bases align to TRBD2. This CDR3 is built from 18 residues. V lost 4 bases to trimming and J lost 3 bases; unmatched junction nucleotides: 18. Germline V gives CDR1 GTSNPN, CDR2 SVGIG (reference sequence). This chain's CDR3 is CAWTGLAESSGEYYEQYF. The CDR3 DNA sequence: TGTGCCTGGACCGGACTAGCGGAAAGCTCCGGCGAGTACTACGAGCAGTACTTC. Filled out from reference TRBV30 and TRBJ2-7, the complete variable domain reads SQTIHQWPATLVQPVGSPLSLECTVEGTSNPNLYWYRQAAGRGLQLLFYSVGIGQISSEVPQNLSASRPQDRQFILSSKKLLLSDSGFYLCAWTGLAESSGEYYEQYFGPGTRLTVT.

V usage is TRBV3-1 (or the pseudogene TRBV3-2) and J usage is TRBJ2-3; no firm D call. Looked up from germline, CDR1 is LGHDT and CDR2 is YNNKEL (reference sequence). CDR3 length: 11 amino acids. Trimming took off 6 bases at V and 2 bases at J, with 3 bases between the two ends. CDR3 amino acids: CASRNTDTQYF. The DNA for the CDR3 is TGTGCCAGCAGAAACACAGATACGCAGTATTTT.

This clone was observed once. CDR3 nucleotides: TGTGCCTCAGATAGCGGGCTCCTAGATTACAATGAGCAGTTCTTC. This sequence encodes CASDSGLLDYNEQFF. This chain uses TRBV10-3 with TRBJ2-1, with 7 nucleotides matching TRBD2. The CDR3 length is 15 residues. The V and J ends lost 11 bases and 4 bases, in that order; junction bases with no gene match: 14. CDR1 is ENHRY and CDR2 is SYGVKD in the germline V gene.

This sequence joins TRBV25-1 and TRBJ2-1; the D gene could be TRBD1 or TRBD2 (5 bases each). Germline CDR1 and CDR2: MGHDK and SYGVNS. The CDR3 consists of 12 residues. V lost 6 bases and J lost 9, with 12 bases in between. The CDR3 nucleotides are TGTGCCAGCAGGGGGACCTGGGGTGAGCAGTTCTTC. Translation: CASRGTWGEQFF.

This chain uses TRBV27 with TRBJ2-4, with a possible D match to TRBD2 (6 bases). The CDR3 covers 13 residues. Germline CDR1 and CDR2: MNHEY and SMNVEV (reference sequence). Trimming pared 11 bases from V and 1 base from J, leaving 12 bases between. CDR3 region: CAWRGGAKNIQYF. CDR3 DNA: TGTGCCTGGCGGGGCGGGGCCAAAAACATTCAGTACTTC.